The next 26 T cell receptor beta chains were all read from a single sample in a study of T cell responses to AZD1222 COVID-19 vaccine. The protocol was immunoSEQ multiplex PCR, while the TCRdb copy is restricted to in-frame clones and leaves out a portion. This table has approximately 50,000 clones, roughly 80% appearing once. Sequenced here: peripheral blood, sampled on day 0 of AZD1222 vaccination. The receptors were sampled from an adult in good health.

The V and J genes are TRBV28 and TRBJ2-1; the match to TRBD2 covers 13 bases. The CDR3 is 18 residues long. Germline CDR1 and CDR2: MDHEN and SYDVKM. The V gene end was trimmed by 5 bases and the J gene end by 3 bases; junction bases not matched to a gene: 10. CDR3 sequence reads: CASSPGTSGIGVYNEQFF. The CDR3 nucleotides are TGTGCCAGCAGTCCAGGGACTAGCGGGATTGGGGTCTACAATGAGCAGTTCTTC.

The chain couples TRBV28 to TRBJ2-4; perhaps D is TRBD1 or TRBD2 (5 bases each). Germline loops: CDR1 MDHEN, CDR2 SYDVKM. V was shortened by 1 base and J by 6 bases, with 13 bases between the two germline ends. The CDR3 spans 15 residues. This chain's CDR3 is CASSLLAGRGNIQYF. In DNA, the CDR3 is TGTGCCAGCAGTTTATTGGCAGGGAGAGGAAACATTCAGTACTTC.

This chain uses TRBV10-2 with TRBJ1-1; D uncertain. The CDR3 runs to 13 residues. V was pared by 7 bases and J by 1 base, with 10 bases between. Germline lookup yields CDR1 WSHSY and CDR2 SAAADI. CDR3 sequence (DNA): TGCGCCAGCACAGATCTGGAGAACACTGAAGCTTTCTTT. Its protein product is CASTDLENTEAFF.

In DNA form, the CDR3 reads TGTGCCAGCAGTTTATACCCAACTAATGAAAAACTGTTTTTT. As protein: CASSLYPTNEKLFF. The V call is TRBV6-2 or TRBV6-3, the J call TRBJ1-4, with D unresolved. The CDR3 has 14 residues. Trimming took off 4 bases at V and 0 bases at J, with 6 bases between the two ends. The germline V gene has CDR1 MNHEY and CDR2 SVGEGT.

The genes are TRBV5-1 and TRBJ2-2; 7 bases align to TRBD2. V shed 3 bases and J 2 bases; nucleotides not matched to a gene: 1. The CDR3 is made up of 14 amino acids. CDR1 and CDR2 from the germline V gene are SGHRS and YFSETQ. CDR3: CASSSSGNTGELFF. The DNA for the CDR3 is TGCGCCAGCAGCTCTAGCGGCAACACCGGGGAGCTGTTTTTT.

The chain links TRBV5-8 to TRBJ2-3; 8 nucleotides line up with TRBD2. The CDR3 consists of 15 residues. Per the germline V gene, CDR1 is SGHTS and CDR2 is YDEGEE. The ends lost 7 bases at V and 3 bases at J; junction bases unmatched: 10. The CDR3 nucleotides read TGTGCCAGCTCCCAGGGCGGGGGGCCAACAGATACGCAGTATTTT. Translating gives CASSQGGGPTDTQYF. The full variable domain, completed using reference TRBV5-8 and TRBJ2-3, is EAGVTQSPTHLIKTRGQQATLRCSPISGHTSVYWYQQALGLGLQFLLWYDEGEERNRGNFPPRFSGRQFPNYSSELNVNALELEDSALYLCASSQGGGPTDTQYFGPGTRLTVL.

V is TRBV5-1 and J is TRBJ1-6; D perhaps matches TRBD1 (5 bases). Germline lookup yields CDR1 SGHRS and CDR2 YFSETQ. The CDR3 covers 17 residues. The V gene lost 4 bases and the J gene lost 1 base, with 15 bases spanning the gap. The CDR3 region has the DNA TGCGCCAGCAGCAAGGACGCGGGGACGTCCTATAATTCACCCCTCCACTTT. Protein: CASSKDAGTSYNSPLHF. Full variable domain (missing parts from reference TRBV5-1 and TRBJ1-6): KAGVTQTPRYLIKTRGQQVTLSCSPISGHRSVSWYQQTPGQGLQFLFEYFSETQRNKGNFPGRFSGRQFSNSRSEMNVSTLELGDSALYLCASSKDAGTSYNSPLHFGNGTRLTVT.

The CDR3 protein is CAISGNYNEQFF. The CDR3 DNA follows: TGTGCCATTAGCGGTAACTACAATGAGCAGTTCTTC. J is TRBJ2-1 and V is TRBV10-3, with a possible D match to TRBD2 (6 bases). V was cut by 9 bases and J by 3 bases, with 9 bases left in between. Germline assignment: CDR1 ENHRY and CDR2 SYGVKD. This CDR3 is built from 12 residues.

This sequence joins TRBV11-2 and TRBJ2-1; 13 bases line up with TRBD2. The CDR3 runs 17 residues. Germline V CDR1 and CDR2: SGHAT, FQNNGV. J gave up 3 bases and V 5 bases, and 7 bases lay outside the gene matches. CDR3 DNA sequence: TGTGCCAGCAGCCTCGGACTAGCGGGGGACCTCTACAATGAGCAGTTCTTC. Translated: CASSLGLAGDLYNEQFF.

The genes are TRBV5-1 and TRBJ2-4, with TRBD2 matching over 14 bases. V lost 0 bases to trimming and J lost 5 bases; unmatched junction nucleotides: 1. This CDR3 comprises 16 residues. Germline V gene lookup returns CDR1 SGHRS and CDR2 YFSETQ. CDR3 loop: CASSLGLAGGENIQYF. The DNA for the CDR3 is TGCGCCAGCAGCTTGGGACTAGCGGGAGGGGAAAACATTCAGTACTTC. Full variable domain (rest looked up from reference TRBV5-1 and TRBJ2-4): KAGVTQTPRYLIKTRGQQVTLSCSPISGHRSVSWYQQTPGQGLQFLFEYFSETQRNKGNFPGRFSGRQFSNSRSEMNVSTLELGDSALYLCASSLGLAGGENIQYFGAGTRLSVL.

The rearrangement joins TRBV7-9 to TRBJ1-4, with 10 bases aligning to TRBD1. CDR1 is SEHNR and CDR2 is FQNEAQ in the germline V gene (reference sequence). V gave up 5 bases and J gave up 3 bases; unmatched junction bases: 6. This CDR3 spans 16 amino acids. The CDR3 is CASSAGQGRANEKLFF. The CDR3 bases are TGTGCCAGCAGCGCGGGACAGGGGAGGGCTAATGAAAAACTGTTTTTT. The full variable domain, in which reference TRBV7-9 and TRBJ1-4 provide the parts outside the CDR3, is DTGVSQNPRHKITKRGQNVTFRCDPISEHNRLYWYRQTLGQGPEFLTYFQNEAQLEKSRLLSDRFSAERPKGSFSTLEIQRTEQGDSAMYLCASSAGQGRANEKLFFGSGTQLSVL.

This clone came up a few times. The chain employs TRBV28 and TRBJ2-7; D uncertain. The germline CDR1 and CDR2 sequences are MDHEN and SYDVKM. The CDR3 sequence is 9 residues long. Trimming shortened V by 8 bases and J by 4 bases, and 3 bases separated the two germline ends. DNA of the CDR3: TGTGCCAGCGGGTACGAGCAGTACTTC. Its protein is CASGYEQYF.

This clone has a single count. The rearrangement joins TRBV19 to TRBJ1-1; D may be TRBD1 (5 bases). Trimming took 6 bases from V and 2 from J, leaving 10 bases between them. This CDR3 has 13 residues. Germline CDR1 LNHDA, CDR2 SQIVND (reference sequence). The CDR3 loop is CASRGRANTEAFF. The DNA of the CDR3 is TGTGCCAGTAGGGGCAGGGCCAACACTGAAGCTTTCTTT. Filled out from reference TRBV19 and TRBJ1-1, the complete variable domain reads DGGITQSPKYLFRKEGQNVTLSCEQNLNHDAMYWYRQDPGQGLRLIYYSQIVNDFQKGDIAEGYSVSREKKESFPLTVTSAQKNPTAFYLCASRGRANTEAFFGQGTRLTVV.

V gene TRBV7-2 combines with J gene TRBJ2-7; 10 bases line up with TRBD1. Germline values: CDR1 SGHTA, CDR2 FQGNSA. CDR3 length equals 14 residues. V trimming: 5 bases; J trimming: 3 bases; junction bases outside the gene matches: 4. The CDR3 is CASSRTGGVYEQYF. CDR3 in DNA: TGTGCCAGCAGCCGGACAGGGGGAGTCTACGAGCAGTACTTC.

The chain employs TRBV6-2 or TRBV6-3 and TRBJ2-1; possible D gene TRBD2, 5 bases. V was shortened by 0 bases and J by 9 bases, with 18 bases between the two germline ends. This CDR3 has 16 amino acids. Germline lookup yields CDR1 MNHEY and CDR2 SVGEGT. The CDR3 reads CASSYSRTLAFGEQFF. As DNA, the CDR3 is TGTGCCAGCAGTTACTCGAGAACCTTAGCGTTCGGTGAGCAGTTCTTC.

This clone was detected a few times. The chain combines TRBV7-9 with TRBJ2-1, with 11 positions matching TRBD2. The J segment lost 6 bases and the V segment lost 1 base, leaving 5 bases of the junction unmatched. Germline V gene sequence: CDR1 SEHNR, CDR2 FQNEAQ (reference sequence). The CDR3 has 16 amino acids. CDR3 nucleotides: TGTGCCAGCAGCTTAGTATCTCTAGCGGGAGGCAATGAGCAGTTCTTC. This translates into CASSLVSLAGGNEQFF.

The rearrangement links TRBV6-5 to TRBJ2-6; no definite D call. Germline V gene sequence: CDR1 MNHEY, CDR2 SVGAGI. The CDR3 is made up of 15 amino acids. V was cut by 6 bases and J by 0 bases, with 9 bases left in between. CDR3 region: CASSGSSSGANVLTF. CDR3 sequence (DNA): TGTGCCAGCAGCGGATCGAGCTCTGGGGCCAACGTCCTGACTTTC.

The V call is TRBV30, the J call TRBJ1-2, with a weak D call TRBD1 (5 bases). Trimming cost V 3 bases and J 5 bases, with 13 bases left between them. Germline-derived CDR1 and CDR2 are GTSNPN and SVGIG (reference sequence). The CDR3 is 13 residues long. This chain's CDR3 is CAWRGTALYGYTF. The DNA of the CDR3 is TGTGCCTGGAGGGGGACGGCCTTGTATGGCTACACCTTC.

The rearrangement joins TRBV11-3 to TRBJ2-5; D gene uncertain. CDR3 length equals 14 residues. CDR1 and CDR2 (germline): SGHNT, YENEEA. Trimming took 3 bases from V and 3 from J, leaving 11 bases between them. The CDR3 here is CASSLSHSEETQYF. The CDR3 DNA sequence: TGTGCCAGCAGCTTGTCTCACAGTGAAGAGACCCAGTACTTC.

This clone came up many times. The V and J genes are TRBV7-3 and TRBJ2-2, with 10 nucleotides matching TRBD2. The CDR3 is 15 residues long. The J segment lost 4 bases and the V segment lost 4 bases, leaving 3 bases of the junction unmatched. The germline V gene has CDR1 SGHTA and CDR2 FQGTGA. The CDR3 DNA follows: TGTGCCAGCAGCTCCTCTAGCGGGGGCACCGGGGAGCTGTTTTTT. Translated, it gives CASSSSSGGTGELFF. The complete variable domain, with remaining parts taken from reference TRBV7-3 and TRBJ2-2, reads GAGVSQTPSNKVTEKGKYVELRCDPISGHTALYWYRQSLGQGPEFLIYFQGTGAADDSGLPNDRFFAVRPEGSVSTLKIQRTERGDSAVYLCASSSSSGGTGELFFGEGSRLTVL.

The rearrangement joins TRBV7-8 to TRBJ1-2; D gene uncertain. This CDR3 is 14 amino acids long. Germline CDR1 is SGHVS and CDR2 is FQNEAQ. The V and J ends lost 5 bases and 1 base respectively, with 11 bases between them. CDR3 sequence: CASSPAQVNYGYTF. CDR3 nucleotide sequence: TGTGCCAGCAGCCCGGCTCAAGTTAACTATGGCTACACCTTC.

V usage is TRBV28 and J usage is TRBJ1-1; D gene uncertain. The germline V gene has CDR1 MDHEN and CDR2 SYDVKM. This CDR3 spans 13 amino acids. V lost 5 bases, J lost 5 bases, and 12 bases lay in between. Here the CDR3 DNA reads TGTGCCAGCAGTGTCGTTTGGGGAACTGAAGCTTTCTTT. This sequence encodes CASSVVWGTEAFF. Drawing the rest from reference TRBV28 and TRBJ1-1, the complete variable domain is DVKVTQSSRYLVKRTGEKVFLECVQDMDHENMFWYRQDPGLGLRLIYFSYDVKMKEKGDIPEGYSVSREKKERFSLILESASTNQTSMYLCASSVVWGTEAFFGQGTRLTVV.

The chain links TRBV19 to TRBJ2-7; 12 bases align to TRBD2. Germline trimming cut 5 bases from V and 2 bases from J; bases unmatched to any gene: 7. The CDR3 contains 16 residues. The germline gives CDR1 LNHDA, CDR2 SQIVND (reference sequence). CDR3 in amino acids: CASSALGLAGTYEQYF. The CDR3 DNA reads as TGTGCCAGTAGTGCCCTCGGACTAGCGGGAACCTACGAGCAGTACTTC.

This chain uses TRBV5-5 with TRBJ1-4; no clear D gene. V lost 2 bases, J lost 1 base, and 12 bases lay in between. This CDR3 has 16 amino acids. CDR1 SGHKS and CDR2 YYEKEE come from the germline V gene (reference sequence). The CDR3 DNA reads TGTGCCAGCAGCTTCTATCTGAGGGTAACTAATGAAAAACTGTTTTTT. It is translated as CASSFYLRVTNEKLFF.

The rearrangement uses TRBV14 and TRBJ1-4, with D unclear. Germline V gene data show CDR1 as SGHDN and CDR2 as FVKESK. CDR3 size: 13 residues. V shed 6 bases and J shed 0 bases, with 5 bases lying between them. CDR3: CASRAATNEKLFF. The CDR3, as DNA: TGTGCCAGCAGAGCAGCAACTAATGAAAAACTGTTTTTT.

This chain connects TRBV19 to TRBJ2-7; tentatively, D is TRBD1 (6 bases). Germline V gene sequence: CDR1 LNHDA, CDR2 SQIVND (reference sequence). Trimming cost V 3 bases and J 3 bases, with 15 bases left between them. There are 15 residues in the CDR3. CDR3 protein: CASSIEWQGNYEQYF. CDR3 coding DNA: TGTGCCAGTAGTATCGAGTGGCAGGGGAACTACGAGCAGTACTTC.